In this sample, the clone carrying this T cell receptor beta chain turned up many times. Mismatch with germline at one junction end may stem from a read error. This sample is part of a study of T cells in Graves' hyperthyroidism and ophthalmopathy. The source material, RNA transcripts, was used to amplify TCR beta CDR3 regions. Carried out on the TCR CDR3, a first-round RT-PCR used the HTBI primer set. Each CDR3 protein gets one entry after TCRdb re-called the multiplex PCR reads with MiXCR. Among approximately 600,000 distinct CDR3 sequences, about 15% were seen once, and the ten largest hold around 4.1%. Germline V gives CDR1 SGHRS, CDR2 YFSETQ. This CDR3 is 14 amino acids long.

Sample: blood. The gene calls are TRBV5-1 and TRBJ1-1; perhaps TRBD1 as D (5 bases). The source of this sequence is a woman aged 40 to 50 with Graves' ophthalmopathy. The CDR3 bases are TGTGCCAGCAGCTTGGGCGGGAGGGGCACTGAAGCTTTCTTT. It yields the protein CASSLGGRGTEAFF.